The clone carrying this T cell receptor (beta chain) was recorded a few times. The sample is drawn from a study of response to subunit inactivated influenza vaccine. CDR3 length: 16 amino acids. Trimming took 0 bases from V and 0 from J; bases not matched to a gene: 1. Germline CDR1 SGHRS, CDR2 YFSETQ. TCRdb passed the RT-PCR reads through MiXCR, listing each CDR3 protein once. Of hundreds of thousands of distinct CDR3 sequences in the sample, 6.5% to 8% are singletons; the top ten hold roughly 13%. This TCR came from a man aged 45 to 75 who received an inactivated influenza vaccine. The starting material was PBMCs from blood, obtained 23 months after vaccination. J is TRBJ2-3 and V is TRBV5-1; 10 bases agree with TRBD1. The CDR3: CASSLVGQGSTDTQYF. CDR3 nucleotide sequence: TGCGCCAGCAGCTTGGTGGGACAGGGGAGCACAGATACGCAGTATTTT.